The T cell receptor beta chain under discussion was sequenced for a study of blood T cells in healthy people across ages. Across the study: About one barcoded beta molecule per two T cells was captured by template switching.

Note on this clonotype: Its antigen is not identified.

Researchers isolated at least 6 million PBMCs per sample. For the second PCR, which ran for 7 to 11 cycles, a sample-barcoded 5' primer and a J-beta primer mix were used. Carrying 12 random nucleotides, a template-switch adaptor labeled each individual cDNA molecule. MiXCR, run by TCRdb on the 5' RACE reads, gives a single entry per CDR3 protein. The sample includes hundreds of thousands of distinct CDR3 sequences, approximately 44% of them seen just once. Study-wide results and limits: Fewer expanded clones and more diversity marked long-lived versus aged donors.

The CDR3 covers 13 residues. The germline V gene encodes CDR1 SGHRS and CDR2 YFSETQ. The V end was cut by 4 bases, the J end by 4 bases, with 6 bases between. The genes are TRBV5-1 and TRBJ2-6; D gene unclear. Sequencing was carried out using blood. The origin of this receptor is a man between 60 and 75 years old in good health. CDR3 amino acids: CASSRTGANVLTF. CDR3 sequence (DNA): TGCGCCAGCAGCAGAACAGGGGCCAACGTCCTGACTTTC.